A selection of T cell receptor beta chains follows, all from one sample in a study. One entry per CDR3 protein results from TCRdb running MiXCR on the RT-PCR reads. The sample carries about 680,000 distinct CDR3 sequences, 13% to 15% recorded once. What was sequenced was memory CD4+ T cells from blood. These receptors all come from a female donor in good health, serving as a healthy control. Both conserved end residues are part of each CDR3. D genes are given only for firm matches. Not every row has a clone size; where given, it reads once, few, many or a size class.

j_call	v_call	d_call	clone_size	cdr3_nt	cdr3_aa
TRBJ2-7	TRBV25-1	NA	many	TGTGCCAGCAGTGAGGGATCCCACCAGGCCGCCGAGCAGTACTTC	CASSEGSHQAAEQYF
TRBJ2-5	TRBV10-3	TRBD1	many	TGTGCCACCGGACAGGAGGAGAGAACCCAGTACTTC	CATGQEERTQYF
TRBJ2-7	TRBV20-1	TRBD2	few	TGCAGTGTTCCACCGGGACTAGCGGCTGCTTCCTACGAGCAGTACTTC	CSVPPGLAAASYEQYF
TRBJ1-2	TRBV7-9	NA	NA	TGTGCCAGCAGCTTAGCGGGGGATACTTATGGCTACACCTTC	CASSLAGDTYGYTF
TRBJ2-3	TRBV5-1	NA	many	TGCGCCAGCAGCTGGGGATCAGGGACCACAACAGATACGCAGTATTTT	CASSWGSGTTTDTQYF
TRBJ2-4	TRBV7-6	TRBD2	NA	TGTGCCAGCAGCTTACTCTTACTAGCGAACATTCAGTACTTC	CASSLLLLANIQYF
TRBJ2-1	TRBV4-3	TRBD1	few	TGCGCCAGCAGCCAAAGGGCGACAGGGACGAGGGACAATGAGCAGTTCTTC	CASSQRATGTRDNEQFF
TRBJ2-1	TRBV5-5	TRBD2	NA	TGTGCCAGCAGCTTGCGATGGGAGGGTGAGCAGTTCTTC	CASSLRWEGEQFF
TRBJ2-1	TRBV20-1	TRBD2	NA	TGCAGTGCTAGTGGGGCGGGAGAAGGTTACAGTGAGCAGTTCTTC	CSASGAGEGYSEQFF
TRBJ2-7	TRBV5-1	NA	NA	TGCGCCAGCAGCTCGAATGGCGGGGTATACGAGCAGTACTTC	CASSSNGGVYEQYF
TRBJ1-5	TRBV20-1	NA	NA	TGCAGTGCTAGAGCCCTCCCCGGACACAATAGCAATCAGCCCCAGCATTTT	CSARALPGHNSNQPQHF
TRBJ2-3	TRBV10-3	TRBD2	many	TGTGCCATCAGTGACCCCCTAGCGGGCACAGATACGCAGTATTTT	CAISDPLAGTDTQYF
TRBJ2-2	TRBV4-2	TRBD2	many	TGTGCCAGCGGCGGACTAGCGAGTGGTGGGGAGCTGTTTTTT	CASGGLASGGELFF
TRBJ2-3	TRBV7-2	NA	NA	TGTGCCAGCAGCAAAGCGGGAGATACGCAGTATTTT	CASSKAGDTQYF
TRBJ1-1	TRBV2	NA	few	TGTGCCAGCATGGATACAGGGTATGGTGAAGCTTTCTTT	CASMDTGYGEAFF
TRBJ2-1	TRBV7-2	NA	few	TGTGCCAGCAGCTTAGGTGGCAGTAAATACAATGAGCAGTTCTTC	CASSLGGSKYNEQFF
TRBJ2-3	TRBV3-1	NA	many	TGTGCCAGCAGCCAAGATCGAGGGAATACGCAGTATTTT	CASSQDRGNTQYF
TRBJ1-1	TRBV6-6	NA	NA	TGTGCCAGCAGTTACTTACAGGGAGGTGTCACTGAAGCTTTCTTT	CASSYLQGGVTEAFF
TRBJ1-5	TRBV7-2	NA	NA	TGTGCCAGCAGCAACCTCCAGGGTCAGCCCCAGCATTTT	CASSNLQGQPQHF
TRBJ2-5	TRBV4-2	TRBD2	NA	TGTGCCAGCAGCCAAGAGGTCGCTAGCGGTACAGAGACCCAGTACTTC	CASSQEVASGTETQYF
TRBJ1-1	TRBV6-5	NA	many	TGTGCCAGCAGACCCAGCGGTAGGATGAACACTGAAGCTTTCTTT	CASRPSGRMNTEAFF
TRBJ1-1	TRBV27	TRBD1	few	TGTGCCAGCAGTTTCGCGCGGACAGGGCGGACTGAAGCTTTCTTT	CASSFARTGRTEAFF
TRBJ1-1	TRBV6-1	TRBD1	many	TGTGCCAGCATCCTTGCCGATGAACAGGGGGGAGCTTTCTTT	CASILADEQGGAFF
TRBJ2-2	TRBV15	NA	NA	TGTGCCACCAGCAGAGAGGTTGACGGGGAGCTGTTTTTT	CATSREVDGELFF
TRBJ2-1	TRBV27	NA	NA	TGTGCCAGCAGGCCTGGACAGTTCTACAATGAGCAGTTCTTC	CASRPGQFYNEQFF
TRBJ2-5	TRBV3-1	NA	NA	TGTGCCAGCAGCCAAGGTTACTTAGGGGGAGAGACCCAGTACTTC	CASSQGYLGGETQYF
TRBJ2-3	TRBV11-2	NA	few	TGTGCCAGCAGCTTAGAAGGGGCCCCGCAGTATTTT	CASSLEGAPQYF
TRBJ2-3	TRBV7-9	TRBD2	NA	TGTGCCAGCAGCGGCCGGACTAGCGGGTACACAGATACGCAGTATTTT	CASSGRTSGYTDTQYF
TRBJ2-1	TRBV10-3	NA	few	TGTGCCATCAGTGGGGTCGGTGACAATGAGCAGTTCTTC	CAISGVGDNEQFF
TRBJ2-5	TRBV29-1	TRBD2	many	TGCAGCGCCCGTGAGGGGACTAGCAGGGAGACCCAGTACTTC	CSAREGTSRETQYF
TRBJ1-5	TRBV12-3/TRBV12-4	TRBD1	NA	TGTGCCAGCAGTGGACAGGGGCATCAGCCCCAGCATTTT	CASSGQGHQPQHF
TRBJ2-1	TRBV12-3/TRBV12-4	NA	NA	TGTGCCAGCAGTTTCAAGGGTACTACGGTGGTAAATGAGCAGTTCTTC	CASSFKGTTVVNEQFF
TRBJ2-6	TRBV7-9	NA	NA	TGTGCCAGCAGCTTAGCTCGAAGCAGGGGGACTCACTCTACCGGGGCCAACGTCCTGACTTTC	CASSLARSRGTHSTGANVLTF
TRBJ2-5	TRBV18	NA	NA	TGTGCCAGCTGCAGGAGCCAAGAGACCCAGTACTTC	CASCRSQETQYF
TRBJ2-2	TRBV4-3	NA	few	TGCGCCAGCAGCCAAGCGACAGGGAACACCGGGGAGCTGTTTTTT	CASSQATGNTGELFF
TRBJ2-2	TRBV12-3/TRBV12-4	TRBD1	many	TGTGCCAGCAGGATGACAGGGGGCACCGGGGAGCTGTTTTTT	CASRMTGGTGELFF
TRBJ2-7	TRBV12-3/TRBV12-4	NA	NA	TGTGCCAGCAGCCAGGACAGTCTCGAGCAGTACTTC	CASSQDSLEQYF
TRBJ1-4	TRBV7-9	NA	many	TGTGCCAGCAGCTTTCCGGCACCCACTAATGAAAAACTGTTTTTT	CASSFPAPTNEKLFF
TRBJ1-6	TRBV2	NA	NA	TGTGCCAGCAGCCTTAATGAGTATTCACCCCTCCACTTT	CASSLNEYSPLHF
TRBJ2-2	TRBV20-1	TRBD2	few	TGCAGTGCTTCGCGACTAGCGGGCAACACCGGGGAGCTGTTTTTT	CSASRLAGNTGELFF
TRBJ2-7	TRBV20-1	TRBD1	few	TGCAGTGCCGGGACAGAACCCTACGAGCAGTACTTC	CSAGTEPYEQYF
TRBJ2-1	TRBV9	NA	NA	TGTGCCAGCAGCTCACAGACCCCCGGGACCCAGGTGTTCTTC	CASSSQTPGTQVFF
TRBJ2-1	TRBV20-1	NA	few	TGCAGTGCTAGCCAAGCCCGCCGGGGCTACAATGAGCAGTTCTTC	CSASQARRGYNEQFF
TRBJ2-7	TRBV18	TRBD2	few	TGTGCCAGCTCACCACTCCAGCGGGATGGCGGGCAGTACTTC	CASSPLQRDGGQYF
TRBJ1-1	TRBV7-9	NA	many	TGTGCCAGCAGCTTAGGGTCTAACACTGAAGCTTTCTTT	CASSLGSNTEAFF
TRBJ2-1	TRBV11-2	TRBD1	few	TGTGCCAGCAGCTTCCCCGGGACAGGCTACAATGAGCAGTTCTTC	CASSFPGTGYNEQFF
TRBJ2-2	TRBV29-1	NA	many	TGCAGCGCCGGGGACCCGTGGACCGGGGAGCTGTTTTTT	CSAGDPWTGELFF
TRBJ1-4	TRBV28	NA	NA	TGTGCCAGCAGTACCCACCAGGGGAGCTCCGGTGAAAAACTGTTTTTT	CASSTHQGSSGEKLFF
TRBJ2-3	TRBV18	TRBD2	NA	TGTGCCAGCTCATCCACTCCGACTAGCGGGAGGGCCAGCACAGATACGCAGTATTTT	CASSSTPTSGRASTDTQYF
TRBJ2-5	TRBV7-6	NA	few	TGTGCCAGCAGCTTAGGTCCCACCCAAGAGACCCAGTACTTC	CASSLGPTQETQYF
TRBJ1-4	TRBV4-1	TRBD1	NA	TGCGCCAGCAGCCAAGATACAGGGGCTGGTGAAAAACTGTTTTTT	CASSQDTGAGEKLFF
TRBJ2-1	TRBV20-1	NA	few	TGCAGTGCCCCCCGGGACGGTCGCAATGAGCAGTTCTTC	CSAPRDGRNEQFF
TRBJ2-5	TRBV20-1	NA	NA	TGCAGTGCTGGACGGTTAATAGGCCATAACGAGACCCAGTACTTC	CSAGRLIGHNETQYF
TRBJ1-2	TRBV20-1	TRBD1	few	TGCAGTGCTACAACGGCACAGGGGGCGGTCTATGGCTACACCTTC	CSATTAQGAVYGYTF
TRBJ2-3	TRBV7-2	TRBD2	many	TGTGCCAGCAGTTCTACTAGCGGGAGTGGAGATACGCAGTATTTT	CASSSTSGSGDTQYF
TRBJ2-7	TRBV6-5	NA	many	TGTGCCAGCAGTTACTCGCTAGGATCCTACTACGAGCAGTACTTC	CASSYSLGSYYEQYF
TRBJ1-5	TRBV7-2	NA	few	TGTGCCAGCAGCTTCTTATGGGGGATCAATCAGCCCCAGCATTTT	CASSFLWGINQPQHF
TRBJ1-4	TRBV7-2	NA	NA	TGTGCCAGCAGATCCCAGGATGAAAAACTGTTTTTT	CASRSQDEKLFF
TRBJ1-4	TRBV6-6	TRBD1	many	TGTGCCAGCAGTTACGGTGCCAGGGGGCGCGATAATGAAAAACTGTTTTTT	CASSYGARGRDNEKLFF